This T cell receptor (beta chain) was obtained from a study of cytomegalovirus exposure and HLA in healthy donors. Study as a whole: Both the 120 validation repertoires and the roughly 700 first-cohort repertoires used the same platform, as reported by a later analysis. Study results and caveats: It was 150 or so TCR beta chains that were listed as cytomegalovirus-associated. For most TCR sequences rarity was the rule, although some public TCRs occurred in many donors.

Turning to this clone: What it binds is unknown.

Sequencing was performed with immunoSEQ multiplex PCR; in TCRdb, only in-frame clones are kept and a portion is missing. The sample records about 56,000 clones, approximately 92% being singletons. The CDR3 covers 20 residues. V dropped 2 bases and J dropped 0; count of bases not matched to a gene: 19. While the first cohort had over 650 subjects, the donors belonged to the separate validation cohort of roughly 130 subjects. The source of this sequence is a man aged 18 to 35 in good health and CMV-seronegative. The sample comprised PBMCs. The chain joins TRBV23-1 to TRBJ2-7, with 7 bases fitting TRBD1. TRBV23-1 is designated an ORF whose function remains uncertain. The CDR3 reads CASSQRNTGQARLSSYEQYF. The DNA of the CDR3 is TGCGCCAGCAGTCAACGCAATACTGGACAGGCCCGTCTAAGCTCCTACGAGCAGTACTTC.